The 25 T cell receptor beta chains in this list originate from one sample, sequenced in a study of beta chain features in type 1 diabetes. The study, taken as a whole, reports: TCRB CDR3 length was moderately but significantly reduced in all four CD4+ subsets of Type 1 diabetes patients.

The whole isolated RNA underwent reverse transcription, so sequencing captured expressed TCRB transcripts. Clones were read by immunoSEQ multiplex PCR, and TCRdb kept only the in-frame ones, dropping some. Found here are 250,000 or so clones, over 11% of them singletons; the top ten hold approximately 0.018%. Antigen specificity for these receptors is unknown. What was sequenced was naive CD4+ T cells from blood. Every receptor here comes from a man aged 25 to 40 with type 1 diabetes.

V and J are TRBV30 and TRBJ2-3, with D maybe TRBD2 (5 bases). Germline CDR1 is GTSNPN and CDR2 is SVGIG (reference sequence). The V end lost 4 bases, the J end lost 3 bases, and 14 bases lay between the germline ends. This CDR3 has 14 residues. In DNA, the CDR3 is TGTGCCTGGACTAGAGGGAGTGCGACAGATACGCAGTATTTT. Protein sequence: CAWTRGSATDTQYF.

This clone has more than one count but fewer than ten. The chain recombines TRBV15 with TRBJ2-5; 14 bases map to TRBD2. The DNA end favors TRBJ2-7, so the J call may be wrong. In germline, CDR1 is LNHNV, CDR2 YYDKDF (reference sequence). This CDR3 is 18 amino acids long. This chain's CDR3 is CATSRTGRGLAGVYEQYF. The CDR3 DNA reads TGTGCCACCAGCAGAACGGGGAGGGGACTAGCGGGAGTTTACGAGCAGTACTTC.

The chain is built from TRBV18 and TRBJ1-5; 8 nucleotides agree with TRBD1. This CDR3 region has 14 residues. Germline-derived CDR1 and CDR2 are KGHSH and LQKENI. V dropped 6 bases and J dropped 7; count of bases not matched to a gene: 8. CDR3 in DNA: TGTGCCAGCTCGCGGACAGGGATCGGGCAGCCCCAGCATTTT. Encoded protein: CASSRTGIGQPQHF.

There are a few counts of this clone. The CDR3: CSVGRGYEYEQYF. CDR3 nucleotides: TGCAGCGTTGGAAGGGGTTATGAGTACGAGCAGTACTTC. The V call is TRBV29-1, the J call TRBJ2-7, with a weak D call TRBD1 (5 bases). V was trimmed by 4 bases and J by 4 bases, leaving 14 bases between them. The CDR3 totals 13 residues. Per the germline V gene, CDR1 is SQVTM and CDR2 is ANQGSEA.

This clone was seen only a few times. This CDR3 is CASFAGGDGYTF. CDR3 nucleotide sequence: TGTGCCAGCTTCGCGGGGGGTGATGGCTACACCTTC. V gene TRBV4-2 combines with J gene TRBJ1-2; maybe TRBD1 (5 bases). The CDR3 extends over 12 amino acids. Germline CDR1 and CDR2: LGHNA and YNFKEQ. The germline V and J ends were trimmed by 8 bases and 6 bases, with 13 bases remaining between them.

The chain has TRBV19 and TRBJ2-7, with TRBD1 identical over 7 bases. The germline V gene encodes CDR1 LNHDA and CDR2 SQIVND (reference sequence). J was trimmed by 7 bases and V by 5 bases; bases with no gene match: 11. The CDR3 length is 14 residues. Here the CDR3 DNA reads TGTGCCAGTAGTCCTACCCCGCCAGGGGGTGAGCAGTACTTC. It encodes CASSPTPPGGEQYF. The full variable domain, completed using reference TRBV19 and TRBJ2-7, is DGGITQSPKYLFRKEGQNVTLSCEQNLNHDAMYWYRQDPGQGLRLIYYSQIVNDFQKGDIAEGYSVSREKKESFPLTVTSAQKNPTAFYLCASSPTPPGGEQYFGPGTRLTVT.

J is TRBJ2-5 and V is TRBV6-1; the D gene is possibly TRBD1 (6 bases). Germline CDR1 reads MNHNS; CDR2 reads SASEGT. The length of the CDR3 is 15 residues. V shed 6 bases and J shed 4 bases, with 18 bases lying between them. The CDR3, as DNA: TGTGCCAGCAGGCAGCAAACAGGGTTGGTAGAGACCCAGTACTTC. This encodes CASRQQTGLVETQYF.

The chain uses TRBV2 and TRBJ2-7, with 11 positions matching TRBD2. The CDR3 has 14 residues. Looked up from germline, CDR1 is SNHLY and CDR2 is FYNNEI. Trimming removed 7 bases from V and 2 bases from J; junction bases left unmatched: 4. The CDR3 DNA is TGTGCCAGCACGGCTAGCGGGGGGACCTACGAGCAGTACTTC. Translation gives CASTASGGTYEQYF.

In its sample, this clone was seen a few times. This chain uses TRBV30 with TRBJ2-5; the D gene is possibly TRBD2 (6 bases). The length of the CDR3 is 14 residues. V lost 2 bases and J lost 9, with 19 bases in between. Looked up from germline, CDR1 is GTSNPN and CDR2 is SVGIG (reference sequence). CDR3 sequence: CAWSPTQGLGAQYF. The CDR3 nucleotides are TGTGCCTGGAGTCCTACGCAGGGACTGGGGGCCCAGTACTTC. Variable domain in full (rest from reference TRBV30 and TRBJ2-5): SQTIHQWPATLVQPVGSPLSLECTVEGTSNPNLYWYRQAAGRGLQLLFYSVGIGQISSEVPQNLSASRPQDRQFILSSKKLLLSDSGFYLCAWSPTQGLGAQYFGPGTRLLVL.

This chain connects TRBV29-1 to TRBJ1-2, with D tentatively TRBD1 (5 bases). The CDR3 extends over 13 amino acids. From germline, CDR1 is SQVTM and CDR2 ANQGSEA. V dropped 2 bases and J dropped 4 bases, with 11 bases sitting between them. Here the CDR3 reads CSVEWRGIYGYTF. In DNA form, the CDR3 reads TGCAGCGTTGAATGGAGGGGCATCTATGGCTACACCTTC.

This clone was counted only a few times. Written as DNA, the CDR3 is TGTGCCAGCTCACCACGCGACTCCTATAATTCACCCCTCCACTTT. It specifies CASSPRDSYNSPLHF. The V and J genes are TRBV18 and TRBJ1-6; no definite D call. The germline V and J ends were trimmed by 1 base and 0 bases, with 4 bases remaining between them. The CDR3 has 15 amino acids. Germline V gives CDR1 KGHSH, CDR2 LQKENI.

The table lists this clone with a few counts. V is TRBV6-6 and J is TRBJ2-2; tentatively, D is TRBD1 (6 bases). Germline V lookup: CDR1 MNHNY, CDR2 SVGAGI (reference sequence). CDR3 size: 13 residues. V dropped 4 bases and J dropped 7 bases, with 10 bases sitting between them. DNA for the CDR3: TGTGCCAGCAGTTCCCAGGGGTTCGGGGAGCTGTTTTTT. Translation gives CASSSQGFGELFF.

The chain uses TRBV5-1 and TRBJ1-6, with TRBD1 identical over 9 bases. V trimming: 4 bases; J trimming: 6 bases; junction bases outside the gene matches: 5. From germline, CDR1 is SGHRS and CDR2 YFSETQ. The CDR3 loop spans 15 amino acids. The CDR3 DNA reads TGCGCCAGCAGCCGCAGGACAGGGGTTAATTCACCCCTCCACTTT. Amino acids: CASSRRTGVNSPLHF.

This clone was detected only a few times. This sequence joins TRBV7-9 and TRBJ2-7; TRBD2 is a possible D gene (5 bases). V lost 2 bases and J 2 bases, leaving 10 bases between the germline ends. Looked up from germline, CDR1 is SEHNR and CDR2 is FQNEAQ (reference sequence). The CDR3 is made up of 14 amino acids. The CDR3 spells CASSLLTSTYEQYF. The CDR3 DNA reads TGTGCCAGCAGCTTACTAACTAGTACCTACGAGCAGTACTTC.

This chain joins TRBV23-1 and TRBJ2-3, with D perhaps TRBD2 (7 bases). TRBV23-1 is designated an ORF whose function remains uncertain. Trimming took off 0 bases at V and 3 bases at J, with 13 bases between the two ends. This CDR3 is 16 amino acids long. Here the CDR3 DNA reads TGCGCCAGCAGTCAATCTGGGGGGGCCTTGACAGATACGCAGTATTTT. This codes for CASSQSGGALTDTQYF.

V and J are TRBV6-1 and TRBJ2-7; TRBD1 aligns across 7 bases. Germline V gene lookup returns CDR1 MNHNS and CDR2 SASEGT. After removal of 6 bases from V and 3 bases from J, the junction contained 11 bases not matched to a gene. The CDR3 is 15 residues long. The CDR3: CASRADRMSHYEQYF. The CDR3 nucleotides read TGTGCCAGCAGGGCGGACAGGATGAGTCACTACGAGCAGTACTTC.

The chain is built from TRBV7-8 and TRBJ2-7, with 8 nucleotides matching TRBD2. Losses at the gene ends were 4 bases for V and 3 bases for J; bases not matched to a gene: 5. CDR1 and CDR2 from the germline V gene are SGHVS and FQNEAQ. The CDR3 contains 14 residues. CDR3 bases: TGTGCCAGCAGCTCGGATAGCGGGAACTACGAGCAGTACTTC. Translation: CASSSDSGNYEQYF.

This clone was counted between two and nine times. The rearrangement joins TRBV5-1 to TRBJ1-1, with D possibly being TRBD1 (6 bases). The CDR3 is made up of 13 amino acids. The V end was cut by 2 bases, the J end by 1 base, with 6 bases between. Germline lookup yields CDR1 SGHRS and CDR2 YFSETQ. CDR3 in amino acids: CASSLQGNTEAFF. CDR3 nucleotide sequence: TGCGCCAGCAGCTTACAGGGGAACACTGAAGCTTTCTTT. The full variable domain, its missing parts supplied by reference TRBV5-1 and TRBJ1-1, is KAGVTQTPRYLIKTRGQQVTLSCSPISGHRSVSWYQQTPGQGLQFLFEYFSETQRNKGNFPGRFSGRQFSNSRSEMNVSTLELGDSALYLCASSLQGNTEAFFGQGTRLTVV.

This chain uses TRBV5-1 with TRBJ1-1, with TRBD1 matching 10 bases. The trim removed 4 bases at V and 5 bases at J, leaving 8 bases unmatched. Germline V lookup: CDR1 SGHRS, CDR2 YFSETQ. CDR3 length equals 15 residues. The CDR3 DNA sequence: TGCGCCAGCAGCGGGCAGGACAGGGGGGAAACTGAAGCTTTCTTT. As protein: CASSGQDRGETEAFF.

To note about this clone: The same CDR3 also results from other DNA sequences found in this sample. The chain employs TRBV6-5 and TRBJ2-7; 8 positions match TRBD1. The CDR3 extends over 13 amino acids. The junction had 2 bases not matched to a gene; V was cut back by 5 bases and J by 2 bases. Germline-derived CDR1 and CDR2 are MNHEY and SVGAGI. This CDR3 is CASSRDRTYEQYF. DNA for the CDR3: TGTGCCAGCAGTAGGGACAGGACCTACGAGCAGTACTTC.

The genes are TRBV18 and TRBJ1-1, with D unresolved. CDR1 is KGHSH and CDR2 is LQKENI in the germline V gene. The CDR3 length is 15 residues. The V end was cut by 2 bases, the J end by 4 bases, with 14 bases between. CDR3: CASSPGQAGITEAFF. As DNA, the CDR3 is TGTGCCAGCTCACCAGGGCAGGCTGGTATCACTGAAGCTTTCTTT.

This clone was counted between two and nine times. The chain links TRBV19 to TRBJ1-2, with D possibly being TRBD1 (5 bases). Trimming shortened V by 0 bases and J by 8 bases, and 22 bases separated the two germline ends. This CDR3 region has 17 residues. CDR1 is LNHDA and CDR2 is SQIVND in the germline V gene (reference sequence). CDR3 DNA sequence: TGTGCCAGTAGTATAGAACGAGGACAAACAGGCCGTCGAGGCTACACCTTC. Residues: CASSIERGQTGRRGYTF.

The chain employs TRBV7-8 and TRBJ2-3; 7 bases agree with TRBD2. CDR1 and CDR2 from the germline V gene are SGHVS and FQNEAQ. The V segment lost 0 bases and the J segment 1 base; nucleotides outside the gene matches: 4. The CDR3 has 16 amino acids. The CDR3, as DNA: TGTGCCAGCAGCTTAGCGGGGAGGGGCCGCACAGATACGCAGTATTTT. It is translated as CASSLAGRGRTDTQYF. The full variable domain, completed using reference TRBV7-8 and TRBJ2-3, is GAGVSQSPRYKVAKRGQDVALRCDPISGHVSLFWYQQALGQGPEFLTYFQNEAQLDKSGLPSDRFFAERPEGSVSTLKIQRTQQEDSAVYLCASSLAGRGRTDTQYFGPGTRLTVL.

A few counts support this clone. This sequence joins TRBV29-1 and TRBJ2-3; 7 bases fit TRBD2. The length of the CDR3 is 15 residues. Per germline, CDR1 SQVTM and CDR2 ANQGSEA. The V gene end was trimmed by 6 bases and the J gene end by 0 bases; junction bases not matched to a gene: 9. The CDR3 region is CSVKTLAESTDTQYF. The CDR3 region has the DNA TGCAGCGTGAAAACTCTAGCGGAGAGCACAGATACGCAGTATTTT.

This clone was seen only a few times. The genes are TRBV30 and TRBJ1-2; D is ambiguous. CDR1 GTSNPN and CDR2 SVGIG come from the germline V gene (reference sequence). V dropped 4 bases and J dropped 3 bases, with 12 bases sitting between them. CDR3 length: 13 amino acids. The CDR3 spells CAWTHGSDYGYTF. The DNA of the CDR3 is TGTGCCTGGACCCACGGTTCGGACTATGGCTACACCTTC.